This TCR beta chain was found in a study of cytomegalovirus exposure and HLA in healthy donors. The study's findings and limits: In a later analysis, an Asian-associated ancestry cluster reportedly showed fewer N-insertions than the approximately 610-donor mean. Researchers reported that a few CMV-associated chains were confirmed in vitro as CMV antigen-specific.

PCR primers comprised 60 Vbeta and 13 Jbeta primers. Using immunoSEQ multiplex PCR, the repertoire was profiled, and TCRdb retains in-frame clones only, with some absent. The table has tens of thousands of clones, approximately 57% seen once. Germline CDR1 and CDR2: SSHAT and FNYEAQ (reference sequence). With V trimmed by 5 bases and J by 0 bases, 5 bases remained unmatched. The CDR3 length is 15 residues. In the case of this clone: The target antigen is unknown.

The clonotype originates from a woman in her 30s in good health and CMV-seronegative. The gene calls are TRBV7-7 and TRBJ2-3, with 7 positions matching TRBD2. Sequencing was performed on PBMCs. CDR3 bases: TGTGCCAGCAGCCCAAGCGGGGTCAGCACAGATACGCAGTATTTT. Protein sequence: CASSPSGVSTDTQYF. Supplemented by reference TRBV7-7 and TRBJ2-3, the full variable domain reads GAGVSQSPRYKVTKRGQDVTLRCDPISSHATLYWYQQALGQGPEFLTYFNYEAQPDKSGLPSDRFSAERPEGSISTLTIQRTEQRDSAMYRCASSPSGVSTDTQYFGPGTRLTVL.